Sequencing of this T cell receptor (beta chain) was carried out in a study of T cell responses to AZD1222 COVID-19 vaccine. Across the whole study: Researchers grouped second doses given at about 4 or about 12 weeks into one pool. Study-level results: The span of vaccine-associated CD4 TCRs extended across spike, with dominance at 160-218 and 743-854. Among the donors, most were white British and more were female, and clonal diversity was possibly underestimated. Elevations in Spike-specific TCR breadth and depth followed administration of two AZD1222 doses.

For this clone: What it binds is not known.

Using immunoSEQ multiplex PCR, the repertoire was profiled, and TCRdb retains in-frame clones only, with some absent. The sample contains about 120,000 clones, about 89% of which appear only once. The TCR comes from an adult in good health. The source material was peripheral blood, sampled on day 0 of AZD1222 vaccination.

The CDR3 spells CASSPIERQGNEKLFF. The CDR3 DNA sequence: TGTGCCAGCAGTCCTATCGAACGACAGGGTAATGAAAAACTGTTTTTT. The chain carries TRBV28 and TRBJ1-4; 7 nucleotides align to TRBD1. The CDR3 contains 16 residues. The junction had 10 bases not matched to a gene; V was cut back by 5 bases and J by 4 bases. Per the germline V gene, CDR1 is MDHEN and CDR2 is SYDVKM. The whole variable domain, remainder taken from reference TRBV28 and TRBJ1-4, is DVKVTQSSRYLVKRTGEKVFLECVQDMDHENMFWYRQDPGLGLRLIYFSYDVKMKEKGDIPEGYSVSREKKERFSLILESASTNQTSMYLCASSPIERQGNEKLFFGSGTQLSVL.